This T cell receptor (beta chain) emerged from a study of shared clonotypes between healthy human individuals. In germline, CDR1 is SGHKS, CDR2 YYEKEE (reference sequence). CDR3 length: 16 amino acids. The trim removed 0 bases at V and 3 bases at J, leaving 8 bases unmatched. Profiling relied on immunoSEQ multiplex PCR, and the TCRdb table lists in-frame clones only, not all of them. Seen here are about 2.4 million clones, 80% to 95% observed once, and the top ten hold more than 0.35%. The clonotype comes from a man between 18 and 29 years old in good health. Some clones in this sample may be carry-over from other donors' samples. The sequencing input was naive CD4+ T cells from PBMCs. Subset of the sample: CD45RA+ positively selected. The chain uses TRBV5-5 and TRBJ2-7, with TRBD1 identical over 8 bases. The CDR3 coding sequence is TGTGCCAGCAGCTTGGGGTATCGGACAGGGTTCTACGAGCAGTACTTC. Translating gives CASSLGYRTGFYEQYF.